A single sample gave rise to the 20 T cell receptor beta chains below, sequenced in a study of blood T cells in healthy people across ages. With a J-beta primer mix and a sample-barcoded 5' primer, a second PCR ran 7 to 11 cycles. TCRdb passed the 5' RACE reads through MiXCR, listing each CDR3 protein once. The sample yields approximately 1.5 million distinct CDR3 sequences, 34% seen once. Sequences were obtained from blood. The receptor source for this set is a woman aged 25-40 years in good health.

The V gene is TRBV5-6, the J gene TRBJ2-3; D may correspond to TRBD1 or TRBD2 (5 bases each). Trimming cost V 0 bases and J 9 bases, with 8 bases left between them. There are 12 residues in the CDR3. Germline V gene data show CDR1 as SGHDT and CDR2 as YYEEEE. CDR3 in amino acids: CASSLGDGTQYF. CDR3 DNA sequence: TGTGCCAGCAGCTTGGGGGACGGGACGCAGTATTTT.

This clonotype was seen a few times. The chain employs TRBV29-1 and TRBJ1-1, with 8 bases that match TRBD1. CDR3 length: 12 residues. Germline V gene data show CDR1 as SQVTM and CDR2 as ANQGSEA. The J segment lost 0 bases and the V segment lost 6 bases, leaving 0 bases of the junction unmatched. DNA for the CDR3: TGCAGCGTGGGACAGGTGAACACTGAAGCTTTCTTT. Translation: CSVGQVNTEAFF.

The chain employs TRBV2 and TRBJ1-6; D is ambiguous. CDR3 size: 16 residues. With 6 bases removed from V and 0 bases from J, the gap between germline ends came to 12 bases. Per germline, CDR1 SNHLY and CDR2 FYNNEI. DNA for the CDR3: TGTGCCAGCAGCACCGGGGTGGCCTCCTATAATTCACCCCTCCACTTT. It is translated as CASSTGVASYNSPLHF.

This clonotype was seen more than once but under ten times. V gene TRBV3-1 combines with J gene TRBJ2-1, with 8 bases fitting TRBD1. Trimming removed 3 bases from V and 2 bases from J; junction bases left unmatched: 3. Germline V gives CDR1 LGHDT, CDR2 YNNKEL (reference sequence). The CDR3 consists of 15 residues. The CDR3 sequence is CASSQTGDPYNEQFF. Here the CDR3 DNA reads TGTGCCAGCAGCCAGACAGGGGACCCCTACAATGAGCAGTTCTTC.

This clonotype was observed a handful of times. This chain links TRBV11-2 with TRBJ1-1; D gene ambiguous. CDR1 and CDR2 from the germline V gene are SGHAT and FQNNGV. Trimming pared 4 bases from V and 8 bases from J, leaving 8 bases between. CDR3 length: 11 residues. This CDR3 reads CASSSVLEAFF. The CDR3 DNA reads TGTGCCAGCAGCTCGGTGTTAGAAGCTTTCTTT.

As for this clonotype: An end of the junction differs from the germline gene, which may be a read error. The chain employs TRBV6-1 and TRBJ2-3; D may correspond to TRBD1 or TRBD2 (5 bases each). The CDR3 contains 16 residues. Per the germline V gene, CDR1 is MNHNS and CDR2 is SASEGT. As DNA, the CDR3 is TGTGCCAGCAGTGACCGGACTCCCGTGGACACAGGTACGCAGTATTTT. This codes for CASSDRTPVDTGTQYF.

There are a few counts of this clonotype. Here the CDR3 reads CASCWTSGRMCNEQFF. The CDR3 nucleotides read TGTGCCAGCTGCTGGACTAGCGGGAGGATGTGTAATGAGCAGTTCTTC. The genes are TRBV6-5 and TRBJ2-1; TRBD2 aligns across 14 bases. With V trimmed by 8 bases and J by 7 bases, 10 bases remained unmatched. Germline CDR1 reads MNHEY; CDR2 reads SVGAGI. CDR3 length equals 16 residues.

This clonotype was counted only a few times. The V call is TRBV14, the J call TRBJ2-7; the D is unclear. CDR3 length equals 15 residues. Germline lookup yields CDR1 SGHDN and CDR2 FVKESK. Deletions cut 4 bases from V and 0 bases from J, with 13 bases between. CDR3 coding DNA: TGTGCCAGCAGCCCCAGAGGACGCCACTCCTACGAGCAGTACTTC. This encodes CASSPRGRHSYEQYF.

The CDR3 reads CASSQGGGAVNEQFF. Here the CDR3 DNA reads TGTGCCAGCAGCCAGGGAGGGGGGGCGGTTAATGAGCAGTTCTTC. The gene calls are TRBV3-1 and TRBJ2-1; D might be TRBD2 (7 bases). V was trimmed by 3 bases and J by 7 bases, leaving 16 bases between them. The CDR3 is 15 amino acids. Germline V lookup: CDR1 LGHDT, CDR2 YNNKEL (reference sequence).

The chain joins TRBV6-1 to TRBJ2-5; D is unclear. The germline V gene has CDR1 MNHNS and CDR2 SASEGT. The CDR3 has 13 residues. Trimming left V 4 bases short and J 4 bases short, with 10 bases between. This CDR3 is CASSVTPPETQYF. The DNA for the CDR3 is TGTGCCAGCAGTGTGACACCTCCAGAGACCCAGTACTTC.

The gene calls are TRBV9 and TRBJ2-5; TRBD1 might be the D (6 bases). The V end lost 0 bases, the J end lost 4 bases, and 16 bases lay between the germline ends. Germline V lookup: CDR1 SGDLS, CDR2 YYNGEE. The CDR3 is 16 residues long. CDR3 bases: TGTGCCAGCAGCGTAGGATCGGGACATACCTTAGAGACCCAGTACTTC. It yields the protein CASSVGSGHTLETQYF. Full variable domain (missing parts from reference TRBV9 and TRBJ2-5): DSGVTQTPKHLITATGQRVTLRCSPRSGDLSVYWYQQSLDQGLQFLIQYYNGEERAKGNILERFSAQQFPDLHSELNLSSLELGDSALYFCASSVGSGHTLETQYFGPGTRLLVL.

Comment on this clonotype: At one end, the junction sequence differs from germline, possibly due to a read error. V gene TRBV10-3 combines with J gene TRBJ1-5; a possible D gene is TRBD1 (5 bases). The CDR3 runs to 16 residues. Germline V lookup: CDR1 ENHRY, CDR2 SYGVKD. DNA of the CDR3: TGTGCCATCAGTGAACGGCCGGGGGGGTTAAATCGGCCCCAGCATTTT. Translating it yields CAISERPGGLNRPQHF.

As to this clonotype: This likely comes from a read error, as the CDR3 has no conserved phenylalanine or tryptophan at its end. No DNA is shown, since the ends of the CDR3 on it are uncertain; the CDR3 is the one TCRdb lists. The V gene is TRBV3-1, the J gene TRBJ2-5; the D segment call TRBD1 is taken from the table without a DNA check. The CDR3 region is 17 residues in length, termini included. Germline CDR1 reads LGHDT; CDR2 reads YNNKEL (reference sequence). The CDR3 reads CASSQDRGPSGGYTFGS.

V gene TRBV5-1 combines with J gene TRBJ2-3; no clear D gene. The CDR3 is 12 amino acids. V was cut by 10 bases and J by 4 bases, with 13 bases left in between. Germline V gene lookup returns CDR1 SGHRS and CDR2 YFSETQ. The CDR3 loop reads CASPRSPDTQYF. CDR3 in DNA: TGCGCCTCCCCCCGGTCCCCAGATACGCAGTATTTT.

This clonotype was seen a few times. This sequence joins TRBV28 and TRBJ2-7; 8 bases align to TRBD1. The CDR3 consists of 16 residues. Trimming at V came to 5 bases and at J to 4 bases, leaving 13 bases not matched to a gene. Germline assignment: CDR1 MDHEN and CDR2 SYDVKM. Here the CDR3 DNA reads TGTGCCAGCAGTCGGATGGGGGACAGGACACCGTACGAGCAGTACTTC. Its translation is CASSRMGDRTPYEQYF.

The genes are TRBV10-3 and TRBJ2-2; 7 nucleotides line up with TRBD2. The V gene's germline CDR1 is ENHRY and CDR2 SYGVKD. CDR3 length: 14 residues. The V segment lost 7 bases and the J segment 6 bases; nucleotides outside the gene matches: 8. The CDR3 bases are TGTGCCATCAACGAGGGAGGGCCGGCCGGGGAGCTGTTTTTT. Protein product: CAINEGGPAGELFF.

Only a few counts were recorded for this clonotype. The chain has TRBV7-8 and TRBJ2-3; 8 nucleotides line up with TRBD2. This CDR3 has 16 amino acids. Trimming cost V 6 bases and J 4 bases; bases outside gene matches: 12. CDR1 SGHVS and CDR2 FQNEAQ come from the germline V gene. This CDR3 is CASRPPTGGVSDTQYF. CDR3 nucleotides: TGTGCCAGCAGGCCCCCAACGGGAGGGGTTTCAGATACGCAGTATTTT.

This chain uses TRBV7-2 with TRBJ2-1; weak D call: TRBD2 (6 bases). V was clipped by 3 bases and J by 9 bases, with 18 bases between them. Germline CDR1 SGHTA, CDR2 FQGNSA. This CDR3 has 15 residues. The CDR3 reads CASSFRGTVAGEQFF. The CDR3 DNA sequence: TGTGCCAGCAGCTTTCGGGGGACGGTGGCCGGTGAGCAGTTCTTC. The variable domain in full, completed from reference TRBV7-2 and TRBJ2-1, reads GAGVSQSPSNKVTEKGKDVELRCDPISGHTALYWYRQSLGQGLEFLIYFQGNSAPDKSGLPSDRFSAERTGGSVSTLTIQRTQQEDSAVYLCASSFRGTVAGEQFFGPGTRLTVL.

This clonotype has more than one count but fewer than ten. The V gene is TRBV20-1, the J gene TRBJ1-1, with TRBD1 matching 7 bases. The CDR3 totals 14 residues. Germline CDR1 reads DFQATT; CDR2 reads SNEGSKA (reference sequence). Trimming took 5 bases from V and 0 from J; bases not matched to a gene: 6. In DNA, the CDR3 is TGCAGTGCTTGTCGGGACAGCTTGAACACTGAAGCTTTCTTT. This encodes CSACRDSLNTEAFF.

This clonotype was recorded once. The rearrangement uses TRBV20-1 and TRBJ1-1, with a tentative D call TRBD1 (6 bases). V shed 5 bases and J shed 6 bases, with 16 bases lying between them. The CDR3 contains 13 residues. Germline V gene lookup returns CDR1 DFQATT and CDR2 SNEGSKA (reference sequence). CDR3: CSAFKGGWAEAFF. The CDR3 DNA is TGCAGTGCTTTCAAAGGGGGATGGGCTGAAGCTTTCTTT.